This T cell receptor beta chain was found in a study of blood T cell repertoires in COVID-19. Study background: Specimens from acute and convalescent COVID-19 originated in the United States, Italy and Spain. PBMCs, B-cell-depleted T cells, or T cells were the source of the cDNA or gDNA that made up the material.

Patients in Seattle were enrolled during active infection, then followed longitudinally. Per the original methods: Amplification of reference gene primers provided the estimated nucleated cell counts. Measured with immunoSEQ multiplex PCR; TCRdb has only the in-frame clones, and not every one. That table furnishes V, J and clone size, whereas the DNA furnished D and trimming. The profile covers over 85,000 clones, with about 90% appearing a single time and more than 3.5% taken by the ten largest. Germline V gene sequence: CDR1 SQVTM, CDR2 ANQGSEA. This CDR3 is built from 18 residues. V gave up 0 bases and J gave up 2 bases; unmatched junction bases: 10.

The sequenced sample was peripheral blood. This sequence joins TRBV29-1 and TRBJ2-1, with 10 nucleotides matching TRBD2. This sequence originates from a human donor with COVID-19, enrolled during active disease. The donor label of this sample is uncertain. This chain's CDR3 is CSVEDPPSGGNPYNEQFF. CDR3 DNA sequence: TGCAGCGTTGAAGATCCCCCTAGCGGGGGAAACCCCTACAATGAGCAGTTCTTC.